The entry that follows covers one T cell receptor beta chain sequence. The V and J ends lost 8 bases and 4 bases, in that order; junction bases with no gene match: 11. CDR3 length: 15 residues. Looked up from germline, CDR1 is MDHEN and CDR2 is SYDVKM. This specimen belongs to a study of cytomegalovirus exposure and HLA in healthy donors. Use of 60 Vbeta and 13 Jbeta primers characterized the PCR. Assay used: immunoSEQ multiplex PCR; TCRdb lists only in-frame clones, some missing. Its clone listing holds more than 50,000 clones. Material for sequencing was PBMCs. The chain combines TRBV28 with TRBJ2-3; 8 nucleotides match TRBD2. The sequence was collected from a man aged 18 to 30 in good health and CMV-seropositive. In DNA, the CDR3 is TGTGCCAGCCACTGGAGCGGGAGTGGCGCAGATACGCAGTATTTT. Encoded protein: CASHWSGSGADTQYF.